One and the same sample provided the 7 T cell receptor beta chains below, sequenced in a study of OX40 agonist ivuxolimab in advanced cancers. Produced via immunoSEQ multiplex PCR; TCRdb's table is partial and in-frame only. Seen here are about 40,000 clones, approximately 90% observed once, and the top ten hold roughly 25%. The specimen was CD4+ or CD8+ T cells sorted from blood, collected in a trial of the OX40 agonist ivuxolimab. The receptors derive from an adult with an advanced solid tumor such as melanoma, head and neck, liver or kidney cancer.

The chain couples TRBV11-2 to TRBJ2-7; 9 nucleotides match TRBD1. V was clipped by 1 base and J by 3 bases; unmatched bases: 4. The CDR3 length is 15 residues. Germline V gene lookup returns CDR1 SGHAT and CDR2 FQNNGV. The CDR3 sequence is CASSLGQGEIYEQYF. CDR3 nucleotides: TGTGCCAGCAGCTTAGGACAGGGGGAGATCTACGAGCAGTACTTC.

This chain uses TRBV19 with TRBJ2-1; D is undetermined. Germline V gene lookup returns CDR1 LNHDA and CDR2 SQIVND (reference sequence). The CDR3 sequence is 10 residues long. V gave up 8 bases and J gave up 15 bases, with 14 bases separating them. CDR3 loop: CASGWPDPFF. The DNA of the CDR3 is TGTGCCAGTGGGTGGCCAGATCCGTTCTTC.

As DNA, the CDR3 is TGTGCCAGCAGCGGGACTAGCGGCACAGATACGCAGTATTTT. Protein product: CASSGTSGTDTQYF. The rearrangement links TRBV7-9 to TRBJ2-3; 10 positions match TRBD2. This CDR3 region has 14 residues. Germline V lookup: CDR1 SEHNR, CDR2 FQNEAQ (reference sequence). The ends lost 5 bases at V and 1 base at J; junction bases unmatched: 0.

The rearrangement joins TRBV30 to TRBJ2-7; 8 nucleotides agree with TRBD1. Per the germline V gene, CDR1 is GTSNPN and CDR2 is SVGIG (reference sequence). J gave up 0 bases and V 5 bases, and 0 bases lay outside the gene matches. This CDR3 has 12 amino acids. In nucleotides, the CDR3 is TGTGCCTGGGGGACAGGCTCCTACGAGCAGTACTTC. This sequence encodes CAWGTGSYEQYF. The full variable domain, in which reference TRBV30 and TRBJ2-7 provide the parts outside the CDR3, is SQTIHQWPATLVQPVGSPLSLECTVEGTSNPNLYWYRQAAGRGLQLLFYSVGIGQISSEVPQNLSASRPQDRQFILSSKKLLLSDSGFYLCAWGTGSYEQYFGPGTRLTVT.

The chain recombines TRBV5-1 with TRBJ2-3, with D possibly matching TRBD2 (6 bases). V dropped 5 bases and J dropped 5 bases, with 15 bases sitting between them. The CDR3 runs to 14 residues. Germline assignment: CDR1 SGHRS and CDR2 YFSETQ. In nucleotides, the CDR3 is TGCGCCAGCAGGTTAGCGGACCTCCGAGATACGCAGTATTTT. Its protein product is CASRLADLRDTQYF.

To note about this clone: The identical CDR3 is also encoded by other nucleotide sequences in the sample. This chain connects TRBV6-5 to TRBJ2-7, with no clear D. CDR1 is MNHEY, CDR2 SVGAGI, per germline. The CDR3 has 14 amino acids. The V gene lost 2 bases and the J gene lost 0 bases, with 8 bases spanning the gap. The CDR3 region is CASSYTNPSYEQYF. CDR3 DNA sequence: TGTGCCAGCAGTTACACGAACCCCTCCTACGAGCAGTACTTC.

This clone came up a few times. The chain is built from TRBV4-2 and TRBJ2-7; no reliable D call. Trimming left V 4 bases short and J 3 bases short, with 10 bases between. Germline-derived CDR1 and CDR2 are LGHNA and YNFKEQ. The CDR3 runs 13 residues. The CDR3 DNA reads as TGTGCCAGCAGCCCATCGGGCGACTACGAGCAGTACTTC. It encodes CASSPSGDYEQYF.